This T cell receptor (beta chain) was captured by sequencing in a study of human T cells and chemical hapten exposure. Germline V lookup: CDR1 SQVTM, CDR2 ANQGSEA. Deletions cut 4 bases from V and 3 bases from J, with 9 bases between. This CDR3 has 12 amino acids. TCRdb re-called the RACE reads with MiXCR, one entry per CDR3 protein. The repertoire holds fewer than 45,000 distinct CDR3 sequences, with 4% as singletons. Regarding time point: patch test 1, 2 weeks after DPC sensitization. The treatment is: therapeutic diphenylcyclopropenone sensitization with weekly scalp DPC. The starting material, unfractionated whole blood, was used for total RNA extraction. On this clonotype: Its antigen is unidentified. This may be a read error: a much more frequent sequence differs by one nucleotide.

General study results and limits: Counts of expanded TCRs (at PT1) showed a positive correlation with patch test score. Compared to controls, expanded TCRs made significantly more large clusters of similar CDR3s.

This sequence joins TRBV29-1 and TRBJ1-2; no firm D call. The TCR sequence derives from a man in his fifties or sixties with alopecia areata. Some clones in this sample may be carry-over from other donors' samples. Source: whole blood, taken in connection with sensitization to the hapten diphenylcyclopropenone (DPC). CDR3 coding DNA: TGCAGCGTTGCCTGTTTCGACTATGGCTACACCTTC. Translation gives CSVACFDYGYTF.